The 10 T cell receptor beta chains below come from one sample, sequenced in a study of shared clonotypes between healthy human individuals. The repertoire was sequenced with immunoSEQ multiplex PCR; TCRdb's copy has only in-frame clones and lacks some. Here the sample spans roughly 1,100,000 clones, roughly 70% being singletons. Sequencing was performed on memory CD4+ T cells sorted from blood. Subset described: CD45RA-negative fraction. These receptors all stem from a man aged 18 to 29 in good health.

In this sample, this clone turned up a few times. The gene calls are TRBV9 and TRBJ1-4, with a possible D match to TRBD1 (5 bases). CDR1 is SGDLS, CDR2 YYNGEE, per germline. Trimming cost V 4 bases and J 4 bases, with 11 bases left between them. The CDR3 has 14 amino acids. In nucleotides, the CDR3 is TGTGCCAGCAGCTGGGGCAGAGATAATGAAAAACTGTTTTTT. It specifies CASSWGRDNEKLFF. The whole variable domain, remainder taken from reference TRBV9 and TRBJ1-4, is DSGVTQTPKHLITATGQRVTLRCSPRSGDLSVYWYQQSLDQGLQFLIQYYNGEERAKGNILERFSAQQFPDLHSELNLSSLELGDSALYFCASSWGRDNEKLFFGSGTQLSVL.

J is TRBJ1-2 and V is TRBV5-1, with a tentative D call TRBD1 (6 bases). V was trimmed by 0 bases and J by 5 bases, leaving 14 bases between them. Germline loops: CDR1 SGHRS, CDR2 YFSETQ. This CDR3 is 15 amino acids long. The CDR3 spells CASSLEGGAGYGYTF. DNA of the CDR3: TGCGCCAGCAGCTTGGAGGGGGGCGCTGGGTATGGCTACACCTTC.

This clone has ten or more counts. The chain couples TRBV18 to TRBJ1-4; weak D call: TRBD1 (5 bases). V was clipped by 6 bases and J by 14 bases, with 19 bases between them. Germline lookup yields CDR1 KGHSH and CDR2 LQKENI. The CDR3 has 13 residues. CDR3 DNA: TGTGCCAGCTCCCGCGGGACGGCAGAACCCCTGTTTTTT. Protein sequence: CASSRGTAEPLFF. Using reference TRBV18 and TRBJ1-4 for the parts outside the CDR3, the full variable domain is NAGVMQNPRHLVRRRGQEARLRCSPMKGHSHVYWYRQLPEEGLKFMVYLQKENIIDESGMPKERFSAEFPKEGPSILRIQQVVRGDSAAYFCASSRGTAEPLFFGSGTQLSVL.

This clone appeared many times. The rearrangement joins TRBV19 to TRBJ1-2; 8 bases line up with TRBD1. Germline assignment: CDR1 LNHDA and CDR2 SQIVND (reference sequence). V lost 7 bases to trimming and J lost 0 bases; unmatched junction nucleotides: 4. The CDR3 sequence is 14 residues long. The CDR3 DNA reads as TGTGCCAGTACTATGACAGGGGCTAACTATGGCTACACCTTC. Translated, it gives CASTMTGANYGYTF. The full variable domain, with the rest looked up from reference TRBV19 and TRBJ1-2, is DGGITQSPKYLFRKEGQNVTLSCEQNLNHDAMYWYRQDPGQGLRLIYYSQIVNDFQKGDIAEGYSVSREKKESFPLTVTSAQKNPTAFYLCASTMTGANYGYTFGSGTRLTVV.

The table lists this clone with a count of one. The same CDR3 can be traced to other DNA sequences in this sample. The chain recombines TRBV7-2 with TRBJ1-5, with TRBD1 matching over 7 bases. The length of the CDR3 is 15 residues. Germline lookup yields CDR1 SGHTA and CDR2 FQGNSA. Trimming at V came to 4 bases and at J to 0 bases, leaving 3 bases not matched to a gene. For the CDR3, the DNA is TGTGCCAGCAGCTATGGGACAGTTAGCAATCAGCCCCAGCATTTT. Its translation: CASSYGTVSNQPQHF.

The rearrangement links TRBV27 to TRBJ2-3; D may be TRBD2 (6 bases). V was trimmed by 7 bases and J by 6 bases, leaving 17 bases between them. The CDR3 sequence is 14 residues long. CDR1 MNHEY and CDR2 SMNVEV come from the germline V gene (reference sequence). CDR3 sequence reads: CASIRTGVGDTQYF. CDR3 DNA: TGTGCCAGCATCAGAACGGGAGTAGGGGATACGCAGTATTTT.

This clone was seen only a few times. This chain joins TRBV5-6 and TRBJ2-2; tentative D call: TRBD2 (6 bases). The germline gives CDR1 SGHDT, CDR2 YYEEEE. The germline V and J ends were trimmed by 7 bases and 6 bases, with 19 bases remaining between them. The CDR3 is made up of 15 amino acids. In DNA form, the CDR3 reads TGTGCCAGCGAGCCAGCGGGCGGGGCCGCCGGGGAGCTGTTTTTT. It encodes CASEPAGGAAGELFF.

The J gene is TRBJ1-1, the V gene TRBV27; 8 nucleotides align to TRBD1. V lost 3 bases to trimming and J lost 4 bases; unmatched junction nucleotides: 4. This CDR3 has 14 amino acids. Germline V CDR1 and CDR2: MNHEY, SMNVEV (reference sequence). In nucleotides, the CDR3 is TGTGCCAGCAGTTTCACCACAGGGGGCACTGAAGCTTTCTTT. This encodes CASSFTTGGTEAFF.

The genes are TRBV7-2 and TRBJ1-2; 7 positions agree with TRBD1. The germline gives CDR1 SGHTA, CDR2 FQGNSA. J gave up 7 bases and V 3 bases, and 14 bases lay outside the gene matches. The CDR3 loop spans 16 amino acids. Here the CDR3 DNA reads TGTGCCAGCAGCTTGTTGTATAACAGGGGAAATGGTGGCTACACCTTC. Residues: CASSLLYNRGNGGYTF.

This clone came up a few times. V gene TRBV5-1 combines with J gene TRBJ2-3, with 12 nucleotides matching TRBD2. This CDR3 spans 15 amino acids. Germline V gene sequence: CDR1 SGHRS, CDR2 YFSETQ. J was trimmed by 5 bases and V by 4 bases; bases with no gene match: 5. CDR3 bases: TGCGCCAGCAGCAAACTAGCGGGAGGAAGAGATACGCAGTATTTT. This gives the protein CASSKLAGGRDTQYF.